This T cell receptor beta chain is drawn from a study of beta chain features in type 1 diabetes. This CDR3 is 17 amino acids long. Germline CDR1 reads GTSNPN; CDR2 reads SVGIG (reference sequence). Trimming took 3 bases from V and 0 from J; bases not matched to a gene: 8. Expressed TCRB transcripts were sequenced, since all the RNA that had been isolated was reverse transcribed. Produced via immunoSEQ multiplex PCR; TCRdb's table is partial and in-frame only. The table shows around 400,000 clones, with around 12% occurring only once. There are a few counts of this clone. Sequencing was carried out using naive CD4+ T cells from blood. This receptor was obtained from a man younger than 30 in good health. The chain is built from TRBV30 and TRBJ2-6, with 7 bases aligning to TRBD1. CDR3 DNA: TGTGCCTGGAGCTGGACAGGTGCCACCTCTGGGGCCAACGTCCTGACTTTC. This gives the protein CAWSWTGATSGANVLTF.